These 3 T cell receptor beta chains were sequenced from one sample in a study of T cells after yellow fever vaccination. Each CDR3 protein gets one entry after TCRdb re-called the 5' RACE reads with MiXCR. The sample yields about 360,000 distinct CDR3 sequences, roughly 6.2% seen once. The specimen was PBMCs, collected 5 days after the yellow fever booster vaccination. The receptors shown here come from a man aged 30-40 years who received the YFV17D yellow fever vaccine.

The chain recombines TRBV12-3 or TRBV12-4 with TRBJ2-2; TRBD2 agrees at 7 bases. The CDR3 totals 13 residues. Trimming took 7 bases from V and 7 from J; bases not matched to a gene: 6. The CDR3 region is CASTKTSRGELFF. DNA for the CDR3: TGTGCCAGCACGAAGACTAGCCGCGGGGAGCTGTTTTTT.

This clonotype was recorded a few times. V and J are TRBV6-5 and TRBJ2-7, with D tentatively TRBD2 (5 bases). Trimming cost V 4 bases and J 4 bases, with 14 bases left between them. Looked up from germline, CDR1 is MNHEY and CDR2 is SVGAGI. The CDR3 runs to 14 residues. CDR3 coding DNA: TGTGCCAGCAGTTCGCGAGGGCTCTTGTACGAGCAGTACTTC. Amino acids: CASSSRGLLYEQYF.

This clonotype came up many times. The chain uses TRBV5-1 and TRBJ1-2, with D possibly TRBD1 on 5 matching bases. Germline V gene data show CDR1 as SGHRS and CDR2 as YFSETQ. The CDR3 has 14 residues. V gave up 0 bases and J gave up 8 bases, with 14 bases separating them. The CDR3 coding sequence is TGCGCCAGCAGCTTGGATCGGGGCGAGGGAGGCTACACCTTC. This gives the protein CASSLDRGEGGYTF.